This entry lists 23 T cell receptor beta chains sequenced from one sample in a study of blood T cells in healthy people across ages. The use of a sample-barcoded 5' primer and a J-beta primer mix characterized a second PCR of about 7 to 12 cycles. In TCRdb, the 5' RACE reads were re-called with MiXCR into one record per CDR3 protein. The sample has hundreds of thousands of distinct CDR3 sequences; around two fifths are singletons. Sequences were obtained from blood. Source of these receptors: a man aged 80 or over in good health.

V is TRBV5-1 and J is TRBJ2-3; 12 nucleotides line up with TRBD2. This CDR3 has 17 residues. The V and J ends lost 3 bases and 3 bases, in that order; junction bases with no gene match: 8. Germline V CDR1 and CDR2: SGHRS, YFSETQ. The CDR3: CASSSAPTSGGTDTQYF. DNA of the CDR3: TGCGCCAGCAGCTCGGCTCCGACTAGCGGGGGAACAGATACGCAGTATTTT.

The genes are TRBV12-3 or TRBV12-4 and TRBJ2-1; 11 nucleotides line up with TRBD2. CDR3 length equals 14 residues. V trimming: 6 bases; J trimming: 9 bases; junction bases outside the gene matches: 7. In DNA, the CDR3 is TGTGCCAGCAGACCTCTAGCGGGGGGAGGTGAGCAGTTCTTC. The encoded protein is CASRPLAGGGEQFF.

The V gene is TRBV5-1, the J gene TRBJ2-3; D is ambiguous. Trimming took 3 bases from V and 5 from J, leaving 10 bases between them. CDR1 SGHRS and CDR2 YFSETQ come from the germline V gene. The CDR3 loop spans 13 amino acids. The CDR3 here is CASSCQDRDTQYF. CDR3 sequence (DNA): TGCGCCAGCAGCTGCCAGGATCGAGATACGCAGTATTTT.

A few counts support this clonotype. CDR3 sequence (DNA): TGTGCCATCAGTGAGTCGGGGGACAGGGGCTACAATGAGCAGTTCTTC. Translating gives CAISESGDRGYNEQFF. The chain has TRBV10-3 and TRBJ2-1; TRBD1 matches 10 bases. Per the germline V gene, CDR1 is ENHRY and CDR2 is SYGVKD. Losses at the gene ends were 0 bases for V and 3 bases for J; bases not matched to a gene: 2. The CDR3 has 16 residues.

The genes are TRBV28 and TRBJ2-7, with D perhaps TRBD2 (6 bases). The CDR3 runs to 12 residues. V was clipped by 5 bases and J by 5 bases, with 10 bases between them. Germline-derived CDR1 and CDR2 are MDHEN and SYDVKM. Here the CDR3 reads CASSPWEDEQYF. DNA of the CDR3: TGTGCCAGCAGTCCGTGGGAGGACGAGCAGTACTTC.

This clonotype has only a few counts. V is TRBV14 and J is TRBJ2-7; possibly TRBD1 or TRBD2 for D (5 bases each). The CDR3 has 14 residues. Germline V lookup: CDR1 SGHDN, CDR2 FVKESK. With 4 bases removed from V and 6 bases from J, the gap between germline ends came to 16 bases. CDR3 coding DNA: TGTGCCAGCAGCCCAAGAGTTGGGGGATTCGAGCAGTACTTC. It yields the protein CASSPRVGGFEQYF. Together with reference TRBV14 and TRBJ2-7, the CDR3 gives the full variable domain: EAGVTQFPSHSVIEKGQTVTLRCDPISGHDNLYWYRRVMGKEIKFLLHFVKESKQDESGMPNNRFLAERTGGTYSTLKVQPAELEDSGVYFCASSPRVGGFEQYFGPGTRLTVT.

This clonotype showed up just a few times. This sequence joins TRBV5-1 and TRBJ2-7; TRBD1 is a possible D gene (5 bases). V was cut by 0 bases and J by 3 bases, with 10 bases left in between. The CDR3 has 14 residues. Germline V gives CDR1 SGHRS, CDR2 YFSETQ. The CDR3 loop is CASSLGQSLYEQYF. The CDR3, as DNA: TGCGCCAGCAGCTTGGGACAGTCACTCTACGAGCAGTACTTC.

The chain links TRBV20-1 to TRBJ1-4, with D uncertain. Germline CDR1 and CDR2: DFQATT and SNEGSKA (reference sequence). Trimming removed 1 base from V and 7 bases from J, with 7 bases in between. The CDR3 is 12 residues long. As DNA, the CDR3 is TGCAGTGCTAGAGTCGGGTTTGAAAAACTGTTTTTT. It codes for CSARVGFEKLFF.

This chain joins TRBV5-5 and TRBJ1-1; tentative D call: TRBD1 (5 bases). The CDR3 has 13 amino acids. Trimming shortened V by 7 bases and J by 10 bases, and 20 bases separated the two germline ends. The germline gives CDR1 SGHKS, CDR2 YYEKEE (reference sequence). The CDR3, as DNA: TGTGCCAGCTCATGGCAAAACGGGGGATTAGCTTTCTTT. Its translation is CASSWQNGGLAFF.

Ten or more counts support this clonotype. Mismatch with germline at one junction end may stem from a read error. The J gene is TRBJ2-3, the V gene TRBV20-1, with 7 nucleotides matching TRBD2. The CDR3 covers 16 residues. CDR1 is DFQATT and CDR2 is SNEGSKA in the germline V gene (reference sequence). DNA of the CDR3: TGCAGTGCAAGAGATCCTAGCGGAGCGAACCTAGATACGCAGTATTTT. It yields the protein CSARDPSGANLDTQYF.

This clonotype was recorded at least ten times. The CDR3 protein is CASSQVPSKSTDTQYF. CDR3 in DNA: TGCGCCAGCAGCCAAGTCCCTAGCAAGAGCACAGATACGCAGTATTTT. This sequence joins TRBV4-1 and TRBJ2-3, with TRBD2 as a possible D gene (5 bases). Trimming pared 1 base from V and 0 bases from J, leaving 11 bases between. The V gene's germline CDR1 is MGHRA and CDR2 YSYEKL. CDR3 length: 16 amino acids.

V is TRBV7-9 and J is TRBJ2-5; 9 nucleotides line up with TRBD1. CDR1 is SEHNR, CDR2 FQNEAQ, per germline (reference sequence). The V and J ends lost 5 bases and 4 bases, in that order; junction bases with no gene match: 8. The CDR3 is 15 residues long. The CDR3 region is CASSRSTGQGETQYF. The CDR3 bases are TGTGCCAGCAGCCGATCGACGGGACAGGGAGAGACCCAGTACTTC.

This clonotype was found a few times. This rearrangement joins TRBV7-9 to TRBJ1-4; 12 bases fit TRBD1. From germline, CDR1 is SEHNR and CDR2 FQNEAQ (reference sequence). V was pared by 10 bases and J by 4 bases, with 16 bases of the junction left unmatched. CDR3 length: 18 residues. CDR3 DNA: TGTGCCATTCCACAGGGACAGGGGGCATTGTTTGGTAATGAAAAACTGTTTTTT. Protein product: CAIPQGQGALFGNEKLFF. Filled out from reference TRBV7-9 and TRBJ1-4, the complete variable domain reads DTGVSQNPRHKITKRGQNVTFRCDPISEHNRLYWYRQTLGQGPEFLTYFQNEAQLEKSRLLSDRFSAERPKGSFSTLEIQRTEQGDSAMYLCAIPQGQGALFGNEKLFFGSGTQLSVL.

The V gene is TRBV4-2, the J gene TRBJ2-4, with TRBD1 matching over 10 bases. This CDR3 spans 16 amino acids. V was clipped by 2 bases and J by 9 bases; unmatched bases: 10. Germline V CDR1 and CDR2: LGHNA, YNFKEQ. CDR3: CASSQSSGQGDIIQYF. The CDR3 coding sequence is TGTGCCAGCAGCCAATCCTCCGGACAGGGGGATATCATTCAGTACTTC.

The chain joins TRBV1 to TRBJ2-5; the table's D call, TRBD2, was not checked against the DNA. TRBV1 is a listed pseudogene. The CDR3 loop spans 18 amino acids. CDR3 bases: TGCACCAGCAGCCAAGTGCCCGCTAGCGGGAGGAGGCAAGAGACCCAGTACTTC. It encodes CTSSQVPASGRRQETQYF.

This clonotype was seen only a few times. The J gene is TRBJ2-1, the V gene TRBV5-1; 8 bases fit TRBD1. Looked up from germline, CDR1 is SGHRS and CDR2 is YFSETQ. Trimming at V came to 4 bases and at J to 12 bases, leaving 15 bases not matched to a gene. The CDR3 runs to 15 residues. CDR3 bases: TGCGCCAGCAGCCCATTGACAGGGGCCCAAGTCGGGCAGTTCTTC. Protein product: CASSPLTGAQVGQFF. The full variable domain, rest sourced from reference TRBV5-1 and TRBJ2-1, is KAGVTQTPRYLIKTRGQQVTLSCSPISGHRSVSWYQQTPGQGLQFLFEYFSETQRNKGNFPGRFSGRQFSNSRSEMNVSTLELGDSALYLCASSPLTGAQVGQFFGPGTRLTVL.

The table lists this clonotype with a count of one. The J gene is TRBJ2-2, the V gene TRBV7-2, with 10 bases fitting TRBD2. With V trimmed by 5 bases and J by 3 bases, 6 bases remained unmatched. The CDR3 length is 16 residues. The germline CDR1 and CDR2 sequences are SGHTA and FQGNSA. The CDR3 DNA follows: TGTGCCAGCAGCCCCCCTAGCGGGAGACACACCGGGGAGCTGTTTTTT. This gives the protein CASSPPSGRHTGELFF.

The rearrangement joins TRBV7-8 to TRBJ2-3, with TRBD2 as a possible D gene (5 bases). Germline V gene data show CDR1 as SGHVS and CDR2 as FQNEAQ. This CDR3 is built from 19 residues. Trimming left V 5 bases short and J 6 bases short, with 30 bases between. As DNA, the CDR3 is TGTGCCAGCAGCGGGGTACCGAGAGCGGCCCTCAACCGGGCGGATACGCAGTATTTT. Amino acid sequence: CASSGVPRAALNRADTQYF.

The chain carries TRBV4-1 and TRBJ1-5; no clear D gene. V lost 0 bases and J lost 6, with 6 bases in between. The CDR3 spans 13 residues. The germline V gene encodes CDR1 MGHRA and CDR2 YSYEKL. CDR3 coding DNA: TGCGCCAGCAGCCAAGATGGTGCTCAGCCCCAGCATTTT. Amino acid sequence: CASSQDGAQPQHF.

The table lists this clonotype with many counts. DNA for the CDR3: TGCAGCGTTTCGGGGCGGGGCACAGATACGCAGTATTTT. This translates into CSVSGRGTDTQYF. The V and J genes are TRBV29-1 and TRBJ2-3; D might be TRBD1 or TRBD2, each matching 5 bases. The length of the CDR3 is 13 residues. The germline CDR1 and CDR2 sequences are SQVTM and ANQGSEA. Trimming took 5 bases from V and 1 from J, leaving 10 bases between them.

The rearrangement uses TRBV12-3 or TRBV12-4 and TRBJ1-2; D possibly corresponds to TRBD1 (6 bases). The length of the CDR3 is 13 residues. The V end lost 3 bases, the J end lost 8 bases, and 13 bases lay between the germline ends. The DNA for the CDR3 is TGTGCCAGCAGTTTTAAGACAGGAGGAGGCTACACCTTC. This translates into CASSFKTGGGYTF.

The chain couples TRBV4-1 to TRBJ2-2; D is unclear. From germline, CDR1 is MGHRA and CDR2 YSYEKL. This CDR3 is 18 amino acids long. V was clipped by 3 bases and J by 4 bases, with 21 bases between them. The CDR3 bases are TGCGCCAGCAGCCAGGCGACCGGCGCTTTTCGAGGCACCGGGGAGCTGTTTTTT. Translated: CASSQATGAFRGTGELFF.

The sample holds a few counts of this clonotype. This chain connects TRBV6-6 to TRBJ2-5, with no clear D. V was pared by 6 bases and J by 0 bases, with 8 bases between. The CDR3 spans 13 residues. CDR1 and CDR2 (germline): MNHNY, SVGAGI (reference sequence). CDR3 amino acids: CASRLTYQETQYF. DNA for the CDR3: TGTGCCAGCAGACTCACGTACCAAGAGACCCAGTACTTC.